This TCR beta chain was profiled in a study of cytomegalovirus exposure and HLA in healthy donors. Per the germline V gene, CDR1 is SEHNR and CDR2 is FQNEAQ (reference sequence). The V segment lost 5 bases and the J segment 5 bases; nucleotides outside the gene matches: 7. The CDR3 extends over 15 amino acids. Of note for this clone: Its specificity is unknown.

60 Vbeta and 13 Jbeta primers were used in PCR. Here immunoSEQ multiplex PCR was the method, and the copy in TCRdb shows in-frame clones only, minus some. The sample consists of 85,000 to 100,000 clones, about 80% of them appearing once. Findings of the study overall: Rarity characterized most TCR sequences, yet some public TCRs appeared in many donors. Immune exposure data for these donors was limited to CMV serostatus. Later, TCR association rates were found to vary by HLA locus, highest for DRB1 and lowest for HLA-C.

The chain joins TRBV7-9 to TRBJ2-7; 12 nucleotides match TRBD2. The sequencing sample was made of PBMCs. The receptor was isolated from a man aged 40-49 years in good health and CMV-seropositive. In nucleotides, the CDR3 is TGTGCCAGCAGCCCTCGACTAGCGGGAGTTCACGAGCAGTACTTC. Its protein product is CASSPRLAGVHEQYF.